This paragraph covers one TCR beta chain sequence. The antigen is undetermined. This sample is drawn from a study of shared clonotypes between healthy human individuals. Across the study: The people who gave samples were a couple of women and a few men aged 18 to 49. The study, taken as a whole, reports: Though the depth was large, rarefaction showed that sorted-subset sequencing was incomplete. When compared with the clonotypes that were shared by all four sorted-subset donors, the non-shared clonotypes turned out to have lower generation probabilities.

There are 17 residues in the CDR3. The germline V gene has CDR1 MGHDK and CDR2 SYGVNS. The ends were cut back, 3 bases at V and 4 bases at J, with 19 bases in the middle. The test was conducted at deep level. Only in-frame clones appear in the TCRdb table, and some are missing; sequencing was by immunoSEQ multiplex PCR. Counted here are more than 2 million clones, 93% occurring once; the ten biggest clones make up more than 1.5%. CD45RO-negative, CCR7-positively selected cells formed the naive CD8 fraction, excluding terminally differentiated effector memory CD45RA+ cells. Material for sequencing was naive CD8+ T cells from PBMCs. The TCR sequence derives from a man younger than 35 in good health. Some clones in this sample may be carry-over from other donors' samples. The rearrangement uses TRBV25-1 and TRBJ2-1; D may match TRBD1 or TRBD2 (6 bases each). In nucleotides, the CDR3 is TGTGCCAGCAGTGACGGGGGCCGCCTGAGAGCTTACAATGAGCAGTTCTTC. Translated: CASSDGGRLRAYNEQFF.